This TCR beta chain was found in a study of vaccination and CD4 T cells after COVID-19. The treatment here: roughly ten-day PBMC culture with coronavirus spike peptide pools or control peptides (ViraFEST assay). US Alpha, Beta and Delta variants postdated the positive PCR dates, which ran from March to December 2020. Germline V CDR1 and CDR2: DFQATT, SNEGSKA (reference sequence). The V and J ends lost 4 bases and 8 bases respectively, with 17 bases between them. This CDR3 has 14 residues. Cultured CD4+ T-cell DNA underwent Oncomine TCR Beta short-read sequencing. TCRdb re-called the PCR reads through MiXCR, storing one row per CDR3 protein. The table includes around 20,000 distinct CDR3 sequences, 40% to 45% detected once. Of note for this clonotype: Its specificity is unknown.

The receptor's source is a human donor who had recovered from COVID-19. The chain employs TRBV20-1 and TRBJ1-4; a possible D gene is TRBD1 (5 bases). Source: CD4+ T cells from blood, cultured in vitro, taken after SARS-CoV-2 vaccination. The CDR3 reads CSATPWGREEKLFF. Written as DNA, the CDR3 is TGCAGTGCTACCCCTTGGGGGAGGGAGGAAAAACTGTTTTTT.